This record looks at one T cell receptor beta chain sequence and its context. Participant age was roughly 18 to 90 years, and participants resided in fewer than 25 US areas. The recovered donors of Cohort 3 showed two negative PCRs, clearance, or symptom resolution. Germline CDR1 reads KGHSH; CDR2 reads LQKENI. With 5 bases removed from V and 1 base from J, the gap between germline ends came to 9 bases. The CDR3 runs to 13 residues. This sample was included in a study of blood T cell repertoires in COVID-19. Across the whole study: Samples came from the United States, Italy and Spain, spanning acute and convalescent COVID-19.

How the authors handled the data: Estimation of nucleated cell counts was performed using reference gene primer amplification. TCRdb keeps only in-frame clones here, not all; method: immunoSEQ multiplex PCR. From that table come the V and J calls and clone size; the DNA was used to work out D and trimming. The sample lists 250,000 to 350,000 clones, 85% occurring once. The origin of this receptor is a woman in her fifties or sixties who had recovered from COVID-19. Sequenced material: PBMCs or T cells enriched from blood (not recorded which). The chain couples TRBV18 to TRBJ2-7, with D perhaps matching TRBD1 (5 bases). CDR3: CASSKQGSYEQYF. The CDR3 DNA is TGTGCCAGCTCAAAGCAGGGTTCCTACGAGCAGTACTTC.